One and the same sample provided the 11 T cell receptor beta chains below, sequenced in a study of cytomegalovirus exposure and HLA in healthy donors. Primers included in the PCR were 60 Vbeta and 13 Jbeta primers. Measured with immunoSEQ multiplex PCR; TCRdb has only the in-frame clones, and not every one. The sample consists of about 140,000 clones, more than 75% of them appearing once. Sequenced sample: PBMCs. Receptors originate from a woman aged 18 to 35 in good health and CMV-seropositive.

The chain employs TRBV4-3 and TRBJ1-4, with 8 positions matching TRBD1. J lost 6 bases, V lost 0 bases, and 9 bases had no gene match. The CDR3 covers 17 residues. The V gene's germline CDR1 is LGHNA and CDR2 YSLEER. The CDR3 coding sequence is TGCGCCAGCAGCCAAGATATTGGGGGGACAGGAGATGAAAAACTGTTTTTT. As protein: CASSQDIGGTGDEKLFF.

The chain links TRBV27 to TRBJ2-1; 7 bases match TRBD2. The germline V gene encodes CDR1 MNHEY and CDR2 SMNVEV (reference sequence). The CDR3 sequence is 15 residues long. Germline trimming cut 0 bases from V and 3 bases from J; bases unmatched to any gene: 2. CDR3 residues: CASSLSRGDYNEQFF. CDR3 DNA: TGTGCCAGCAGTTTATCCCGGGGGGACTACAATGAGCAGTTCTTC.

Only one count was recorded for this clone. The chain couples TRBV30 to TRBJ2-2; 7 bases agree with TRBD2. The CDR3 runs to 14 residues. V lost 5 bases, J lost 4 bases, and 7 bases stayed unmatched. Germline V gives CDR1 GTSNPN, CDR2 SVGIG (reference sequence). The CDR3 DNA sequence: TGTGCCTGGGGGGGGGTAGGGGTCACCGGGGAGCTGTTTTTT. It is translated as CAWGGVGVTGELFF.

J is TRBJ2-1 and V is TRBV7-6, with D unresolved. This CDR3 spans 16 amino acids. Looked up from germline, CDR1 is SGHVS and CDR2 is FNYEAQ. Trimming pared 6 bases from V and 4 bases from J, leaving 19 bases between. CDR3 sequence reads: CASSNPVQTRYNEQFF. The CDR3 DNA follows: TGTGCCAGCAGTAACCCGGTACAGACACGTTACAATGAGCAGTTCTTC. The entire variable domain, with the rest obtained from reference TRBV7-6 and TRBJ2-1, is as follows: GAGVSQSPRYKVTKRGQDVALRCDPISGHVSLYWYRQALGQGPEFLTYFNYEAQQDKSGLPNDRFSAERPEGSISTLTIQRTEQRDSAMYRCASSNPVQTRYNEQFFGPGTRLTVL.

The chain joins TRBV9 to TRBJ2-3, with 12 nucleotides matching TRBD2. Trimming took 2 bases from V and 4 from J; bases not matched to a gene: 11. The length of the CDR3 is 18 residues. Germline loops: CDR1 SGDLS, CDR2 YYNGEE. CDR3 coding DNA: TGTGCCAGCAGCGTGTCTCTCCTAGCGGGGGGGCCGTCAGATACGCAGTATTTT. Translating it yields CASSVSLLAGGPSDTQYF.

The V gene is TRBV4-2, the J gene TRBJ2-5; possible D gene TRBD1, 5 bases. The end of the DNA aligns better with TRBJ2-7, so the J call may be wrong. Per germline, CDR1 LGHNA and CDR2 YNFKEQ. This CDR3 has 15 amino acids. This CDR3 reads CASSQGPGWSYEQYF. The CDR3 DNA reads TGTGCCAGCAGCCAAGGTCCAGGGTGGTCCTACGAGCAGTACTTC.

The chain links TRBV27 to TRBJ1-5, with D perhaps TRBD1 (6 bases). The CDR3 totals 12 residues. Per germline, CDR1 MNHEY and CDR2 SMNVEV (reference sequence). The V end was cut by 5 bases, the J end by 4 bases, with 6 bases between. The CDR3 nucleotides are TGTGCCAGCAGTGACAGGAATCAGCCCCAGCATTTT. It codes for CASSDRNQPQHF.

This clone was counted only a few times. The rearrangement uses TRBV4-3 and TRBJ1-1; tentative D call: TRBD1 (5 bases). The V end lost 0 bases, the J end lost 5 bases, and 16 bases lay between the germline ends. CDR1 is LGHNA and CDR2 is YSLEER in the germline V gene. CDR3 length: 16 residues. CDR3 nucleotide sequence: TGCGCCAGCAGCCAAGATGGGTCAGGGCTAATGACTGAAGCTTTCTTT. Encoded protein: CASSQDGSGLMTEAFF.

This sequence joins TRBV5-6 and TRBJ2-7; 7 bases are shared with TRBD2. Near its end, the DNA agrees better with TRBJ2-1, so the J call may be wrong. There are 14 residues in the CDR3. Germline V gene sequence: CDR1 SGHDT, CDR2 YYEEEE. CDR3 residues: CASSLAGSGNEQFF. The CDR3 bases are TGTGCCAGCAGCTTGGCTGGTAGCGGGAATGAGCAGTTCTTC.

The chain uses TRBV25-1 and TRBJ1-2, with 12 bases matching TRBD1. The length of the CDR3 is 17 residues. Trimming cost V 6 bases and J 1 base; bases outside gene matches: 9. Germline assignment: CDR1 MGHDK and CDR2 SYGVNS. CDR3 sequence reads: CASSPGTGGIGNYGYTF. Here the CDR3 DNA reads TGTGCCAGCAGCCCCGGGACAGGGGGCATCGGTAACTATGGCTACACCTTC.

This chain uses TRBV6-6 with TRBJ1-6, with TRBD1 identical over 7 bases. The CDR3 consists of 16 residues. Trimming at V came to 6 bases and at J to 6 bases, leaving 11 bases not matched to a gene. The germline V gene has CDR1 MNHNY and CDR2 SVGAGI (reference sequence). The CDR3 loop is CASSLGQAPLNSPLHF. The CDR3 bases are TGTGCCAGCAGCCTAGGACAGGCCCCCCTTAATTCACCCCTCCACTTT.